A selection of T cell receptor beta chains follows, all from one sample in a study of blood T cell repertoires in COVID-19. The table came from immunoSEQ multiplex PCR; TCRdb's copy has only in-frame clones and leaves some out. The sample carries about 670,000 clones, 90% recorded once. Sample: peripheral blood. The receptor source for this set is a woman aged 18-29 years with acute or convalescent COVID-19. Both conserved end residues are part of each CDR3. A D gene is named only where the DNA matches it firmly. The size field is filled for only some rows; it gives once, few, many or a size class.

clone size: once
J gene: TRBJ2-7
V gene: TRBV7-2
CDR3 length: 15
D gene: .
CDR3 protein: CASSLAPTGSYEQYF
CDR3 DNA: TGTGCCAGCAGCTTAGCCCCGACAGGTTCCTACGAGCAGTACTTC

clone size: .
J gene: TRBJ2-7
V gene: TRBV6-1
CDR3 length: 15
D gene: .
CDR3 protein: CASSEAATNSYEQYF
CDR3 DNA: TGTGCCAGCAGTGAAGCAGCGACCAACTCCTACGAGCAGTACTTC

clone size: .
J gene: TRBJ1-1
V gene: TRBV6-5
CDR3 length: 15
D gene: .
CDR3 protein: CASSYLRGSNTEAFF
CDR3 DNA: TGTGCCAGCAGTTATCTCAGGGGTTCGAACACTGAAGCTTTCTTT

clone size: .
J gene: TRBJ2-6
V gene: TRBV15
CDR3 length: 16
D gene: TRBD1
CDR3 protein: CATSGQGYSGANVLTF
CDR3 DNA: TGTGCCACCAGCGGACAGGGTTACTCTGGGGCCAACGTCCTGACTTTC

clone size: .
J gene: TRBJ1-3
V gene: TRBV3-1/TRBV3-2
CDR3 length: 15
D gene: TRBD1
CDR3 protein: CASRSGGFLGNTIYF
CDR3 DNA: TGTGCCAGCAGGTCAGGGGGCTTTTTAGGAAACACCATATATTTT

clone size: .
J gene: TRBJ2-5
V gene: TRBV20-1
CDR3 length: 11
D gene: .
CDR3 protein: CSAGILETQYF
CDR3 DNA: TGCAGTGCTGGTATACTAGAGACCCAGTACTTC

clone size: .
J gene: TRBJ2-1
V gene: TRBV7-2
CDR3 length: 15
D gene: .
CDR3 protein: CASSRQYMPYNEQFF
CDR3 DNA: TGTGCCAGCAGCCGCCAATACATGCCCTACAATGAGCAGTTCTTC

clone size: .
J gene: TRBJ2-3
V gene: TRBV6-5
CDR3 length: 13
D gene: .
CDR3 protein: CASTRTGTDTQYF
CDR3 DNA: TGTGCCAGCACCCGGACAGGCACAGATACGCAGTATTTT

clone size: .
J gene: TRBJ2-3
V gene: TRBV6-4
CDR3 length: 17
D gene: TRBD2
CDR3 protein: CASSAHETSGITDTQYF
CDR3 DNA: TGTGCCAGCAGCGCCCATGAGACTAGCGGGATCACAGATACGCAGTATTTT

clone size: .
J gene: TRBJ2-3
V gene: TRBV9
CDR3 length: 17
D gene: TRBD2
CDR3 protein: CASSIGLAGSGTDTQYF
CDR3 DNA: TGTGCCAGCAGCATCGGACTAGCGGGGTCGGGGACAGATACGCAGTATTTT

clone size: .
J gene: TRBJ1-2
V gene: TRBV11-2
CDR3 length: 14
D gene: TRBD1
CDR3 protein: CASSLTGGAYGYTF
CDR3 DNA: TGTGCCAGCAGCTTAACAGGGGGCGCTTATGGCTACACCTTC

clone size: .
J gene: TRBJ2-1
V gene: TRBV7-3
CDR3 length: 12
D gene: .
CDR3 protein: CASRSRGGEQFF
CDR3 DNA: TGTGCCAGCAGATCAAGGGGGGGAGAGCAGTTCTTC

clone size: .
J gene: TRBJ2-3
V gene: TRBV2
CDR3 length: 13
D gene: .
CDR3 protein: CASSGRSPPKQYF
CDR3 DNA: TGTGCCAGCAGTGGTCGGTCCCCACCGAAGCAGTATTTT

clone size: .
J gene: TRBJ1-1
V gene: TRBV5-1
CDR3 length: 20
D gene: .
CDR3 protein: CASSLMTRSPHESSNTEAFF
CDR3 DNA: TGCGCCAGCAGCTTGATGACGAGGTCACCGCATGAATCTTCGAACACTGAAGCTTTCTTT

clone size: .
J gene: TRBJ1-4
V gene: TRBV20-1
CDR3 length: 11
D gene: .
CDR3 protein: CSAPRGAELFF
CDR3 DNA: TGCAGTGCCCCACGTGGGGCTGAACTGTTTTTT

clone size: .
J gene: TRBJ1-2
V gene: TRBV7-9
CDR3 length: 12
D gene: .
CDR3 protein: CASSLEGGGYTF
CDR3 DNA: TGTGCCAGCAGCTTAGAAGGGGGTGGCTACACCTTC

clone size: .
J gene: TRBJ1-2
V gene: TRBV5-1
CDR3 length: 13
D gene: .
CDR3 protein: CASSLGGIYGYTF
CDR3 DNA: TGCGCCAGCAGCTTGGGCGGGATCTATGGCTACACCTTC

clone size: .
J gene: TRBJ1-2
V gene: TRBV9
CDR3 length: 14
D gene: .
CDR3 protein: CASSVTGTNYGYTF
CDR3 DNA: TGTGCCAGCAGCGTAACAGGAACTAACTATGGCTACACCTTC

clone size: .
J gene: TRBJ1-4
V gene: TRBV7-9
CDR3 length: 15
D gene: .
CDR3 protein: CASSSGGMPNEKLFF
CDR3 DNA: TGTGCCAGCAGCTCCGGGGGAATGCCTAATGAAAAACTGTTTTTT

clone size: .
J gene: TRBJ1-5
V gene: TRBV5-8
CDR3 length: 16
D gene: .
CDR3 protein: CASSRFGRSDNQPQHF
CDR3 DNA: TGTGCCAGCAGCCGTTTCGGCAGGTCAGACAATCAGCCCCAGCATTTT

clone size: once
J gene: TRBJ1-1
V gene: TRBV20-1
CDR3 length: 14
D gene: TRBD1
CDR3 protein: CSASVTGRRTEAFF
CDR3 DNA: TGCAGTGCTAGTGTGACAGGGAGGAGGACTGAAGCTTTCTTT

clone size: .
J gene: TRBJ2-7
V gene: TRBV1
CDR3 length: 14
D gene: .
CDR3 protein: CTSKLAGEVYEQYF
CDR3 DNA: TGCACCAGCAAACTAGCGGGGGAGGTCTACGAGCAGTACTTC

clone size: .
J gene: TRBJ2-1
V gene: TRBV6-5
CDR3 length: 16
D gene: .
CDR3 protein: CASSFRSTGRYNEQFF
CDR3 DNA: TGTGCCAGCAGTTTCCGATCGACAGGCCGCTACAATGAGCAGTTCTTC

clone size: .
J gene: TRBJ1-6
V gene: TRBV27
CDR3 length: 14
D gene: TRBD1
CDR3 protein: CASGRDRVGSPLHF
CDR3 DNA: TGTGCCAGCGGACGGGACAGGGTGGGGTCACCCCTCCACTTT

clone size: .
J gene: TRBJ2-2
V gene: TRBV10-3
CDR3 length: 17
D gene: TRBD1
CDR3 protein: CAISKQGQVQSTGELFF
CDR3 DNA: TGTGCCATCAGTAAACAAGGACAGGTGCAGAGCACCGGGGAGCTGTTTTTT

clone size: .
J gene: TRBJ1-2
V gene: TRBV4-1
CDR3 length: 15
D gene: TRBD1
CDR3 protein: CASSQDLQGAYGYTF
CDR3 DNA: TGCGCCAGCAGCCAAGATTTACAGGGGGCTTATGGCTACACCTTC

clone size: .
J gene: TRBJ1-1
V gene: TRBV30
CDR3 length: 14
D gene: .
CDR3 protein: CAWSRGGLNTEAFF
CDR3 DNA: TGTGCCTGGAGCCGGGGGGGCTTGAACACTGAAGCTTTCTTT

clone size: once
J gene: TRBJ1-5
V gene: TRBV19
CDR3 length: 19
D gene: TRBD1
CDR3 protein: CASSTPTGTGLGGNQPQHF
CDR3 DNA: TGTGCCAGTAGTACCCCCACCGGGACAGGGCTGGGGGGCAATCAGCCCCAGCATTTT

clone size: .
J gene: TRBJ1-1
V gene: TRBV4-2
CDR3 length: 12
D gene: .
CDR3 protein: CASSQAGTEAFF
CDR3 DNA: TGTGCCAGCAGCCAAGCAGGAACTGAAGCTTTCTTT

clone size: .
J gene: TRBJ1-2
V gene: TRBV4-3
CDR3 length: 17
D gene: .
CDR3 protein: CASSQDVNRVKNYGYTF
CDR3 DNA: TGCGCCAGCAGCCAAGATGTTAACAGGGTTAAAAACTATGGCTACACCTTC

clone size: .
J gene: TRBJ1-1
V gene: TRBV29-1
CDR3 length: 12
D gene: .
CDR3 protein: CSVVVGTYEAFF
CDR3 DNA: TGCAGCGTTGTGGTGGGGACATATGAAGCTTTCTTT

clone size: .
J gene: TRBJ2-5
V gene: TRBV7-2
CDR3 length: 13
D gene: .
CDR3 protein: CASSFNPSETQYF
CDR3 DNA: TGTGCCAGCAGCTTTAATCCCTCCGAGACCCAGTACTTC

clone size: once
J gene: TRBJ2-2
V gene: TRBV7-3
CDR3 length: 17
D gene: .
CDR3 protein: CASSLMSSGRSTGELFF
CDR3 DNA: TGTGCCAGCAGCTTAATGTCCTCGGGGAGAAGCACCGGGGAGCTGTTTTTT

clone size: .
J gene: TRBJ1-1
V gene: TRBV5-1
CDR3 length: 15
D gene: .
CDR3 protein: CASSSVGQGNTEAFF
CDR3 DNA: TGCGCCAGCAGCTCTGTGGGCCAGGGGAACACTGAAGCTTTCTTT

clone size: .
J gene: TRBJ2-1
V gene: TRBV9
CDR3 length: 15
D gene: .
CDR3 protein: CASSAPPGAGNEQFF
CDR3 DNA: TGTGCCAGCAGCGCCCCCCCCGGAGCCGGTAATGAGCAGTTCTTC

clone size: once
J gene: TRBJ2-1
V gene: TRBV24-1
CDR3 length: 14
D gene: .
CDR3 protein: CATSDLPPHNEQFF
CDR3 DNA: TGTGCCACCAGTGATTTGCCTCCCCACAATGAGCAGTTCTTC

clone size: .
J gene: TRBJ2-5
V gene: TRBV29-1
CDR3 length: 13
D gene: TRBD1
CDR3 protein: CSVEGTGWETQYF
CDR3 DNA: TGCAGCGTTGAAGGGACAGGGTGGGAGACCCAGTACTTC

clone size: .
J gene: TRBJ2-6
V gene: TRBV3-1/TRBV3-2
CDR3 length: 15
D gene: .
CDR3 protein: CASSFRGRGANVLTF
CDR3 DNA: TGTGCCAGCAGTTTCAGGGGCAGAGGGGCCAACGTCCTGACTTTC

clone size: .
J gene: TRBJ1-5
V gene: TRBV2
CDR3 length: 14
D gene: TRBD1
CDR3 protein: CASTLDREDQPQHF
CDR3 DNA: TGTGCCAGCACCTTGGACAGGGAAGACCAGCCCCAGCATTTT

clone size: .
J gene: TRBJ2-2
V gene: TRBV3-1/TRBV3-2
CDR3 length: 12
D gene: .
CDR3 protein: CASSEGAGELFF
CDR3 DNA: TGTGCCAGCAGCGAGGGGGCCGGGGAGCTGTTTTTT

clone size: .
J gene: TRBJ2-1
V gene: TRBV4-1
CDR3 length: 17
D gene: .
CDR3 protein: CASSRFTVLSSYNEQFF
CDR3 DNA: TGCGCCAGCAGCCGATTTACCGTCCTTAGCTCCTACAATGAGCAGTTCTTC

clone size: .
J gene: TRBJ2-7
V gene: TRBV24-1
CDR3 length: 14
D gene: TRBD1
CDR3 protein: CATMGTGESYEQYF
CDR3 DNA: TGTGCCACCATGGGGACAGGGGAATCCTACGAGCAGTACTTC

clone size: .
J gene: TRBJ1-1
V gene: TRBV18
CDR3 length: 15
D gene: .
CDR3 protein: CASSPVGRLNTEAFF
CDR3 DNA: TGTGCCAGCTCACCAGTTGGCAGGTTGAACACTGAAGCTTTCTTT

clone size: .
J gene: TRBJ1-2
V gene: TRBV27
CDR3 length: 19
D gene: .
CDR3 protein: CASAGGEKNYHPGGYGYTF
CDR3 DNA: TGTGCCAGCGCCGGGGGAGAGAAGAACTACCACCCGGGAGGCTATGGCTACACCTTC

clone size: .
J gene: TRBJ2-6
V gene: TRBV2
CDR3 length: 17
D gene: .
CDR3 protein: CASTLSQGLSGANVLTF
CDR3 DNA: TGTGCCAGCACCCTATCGCAGGGACTCTCTGGGGCCAACGTCCTGACTTTC

clone size: .
J gene: TRBJ2-5
V gene: TRBV7-8
CDR3 length: 16
D gene: .
CDR3 protein: CASSHRVGSGGETQYF
CDR3 DNA: TGTGCCAGCAGCCACCGGGTAGGGTCCGGCGGGGAGACCCAGTACTTC

clone size: few
J gene: TRBJ2-3
V gene: TRBV1
CDR3 length: 18
D gene: .
CDR3 protein: CTSSQGLTSGGAADSQYF
CDR3 DNA: TGCACCAGCAGCCAAGGCCTCACTAGCGGGGGGGCTGCAGATTCGCAGTATTTT

clone size: once
J gene: TRBJ1-2
V gene: TRBV29-1
CDR3 length: 13
D gene: TRBD1
CDR3 protein: CSAGDRGGYGYTF
CDR3 DNA: TGCAGCGCCGGGGACAGGGGGGGCTATGGCTACACCTTC

clone size: .
J gene: TRBJ2-1
V gene: TRBV29-1
CDR3 length: 10
D gene: TRBD1
CDR3 protein: CSIRDSEQFF
CDR3 DNA: TGCAGCATCCGGGACAGTGAGCAGTTCTTC

clone size: .
J gene: TRBJ1-2
V gene: TRBV7-9
CDR3 length: 19
D gene: TRBD1
CDR3 protein: CASSLGQGARSALNYGYTF
CDR3 DNA: TGTGCCAGCAGTCTTGGTCAGGGGGCGAGATCCGCGCTGAACTATGGCTACACCTTC

clone size: .
J gene: TRBJ1-4
V gene: TRBV19
CDR3 length: 13
D gene: TRBD1
CDR3 protein: CASRTGANEKLFF
CDR3 DNA: TGTGCCAGTAGAACAGGGGCTAATGAAAAACTGTTTTTT

clone size: .
J gene: TRBJ1-2
V gene: TRBV27
CDR3 length: 13
D gene: TRBD1
CDR3 protein: CASRANRGLGYTF
CDR3 DNA: TGTGCCAGCAGAGCTAACAGGGGTTTGGGCTACACCTTC

clone size: .
J gene: TRBJ1-2
V gene: TRBV19
CDR3 length: 20
D gene: .
CDR3 protein: CASRPEKGQSRPRGFDGYTF
CDR3 DNA: TGTGCCAGTAGACCTGAAAAAGGACAGTCGAGGCCTAGGGGGTTTGATGGCTACACCTTC

clone size: .
J gene: TRBJ1-5
V gene: TRBV14
CDR3 length: 13
D gene: TRBD1
CDR3 protein: CASSQTGGQPQHF
CDR3 DNA: TGTGCCAGCAGCCAAACAGGGGGGCAGCCCCAGCATTTT

clone size: once
J gene: TRBJ2-3
V gene: TRBV24-1
CDR3 length: 17
D gene: TRBD1
CDR3 protein: CATSDFTDRGSTDTQYF
CDR3 DNA: TGTGCCACCAGTGATTTCACCGACAGGGGAAGCACAGATACGCAGTATTTT

clone size: .
J gene: TRBJ1-3
V gene: TRBV9
CDR3 length: 14
D gene: .
CDR3 protein: CASSATSSGNTIYF
CDR3 DNA: TGTGCCAGCAGCGCCACATCCTCTGGAAACACCATATATTTT

clone size: .
J gene: TRBJ1-1
V gene: TRBV5-4
CDR3 length: 18
D gene: .
CDR3 protein: CASSLAAGGPWMNTEAFF
CDR3 DNA: TGTGCCAGCAGCTTGGCCGCGGGAGGGCCGTGGATGAACACTGAAGCTTTCTTT